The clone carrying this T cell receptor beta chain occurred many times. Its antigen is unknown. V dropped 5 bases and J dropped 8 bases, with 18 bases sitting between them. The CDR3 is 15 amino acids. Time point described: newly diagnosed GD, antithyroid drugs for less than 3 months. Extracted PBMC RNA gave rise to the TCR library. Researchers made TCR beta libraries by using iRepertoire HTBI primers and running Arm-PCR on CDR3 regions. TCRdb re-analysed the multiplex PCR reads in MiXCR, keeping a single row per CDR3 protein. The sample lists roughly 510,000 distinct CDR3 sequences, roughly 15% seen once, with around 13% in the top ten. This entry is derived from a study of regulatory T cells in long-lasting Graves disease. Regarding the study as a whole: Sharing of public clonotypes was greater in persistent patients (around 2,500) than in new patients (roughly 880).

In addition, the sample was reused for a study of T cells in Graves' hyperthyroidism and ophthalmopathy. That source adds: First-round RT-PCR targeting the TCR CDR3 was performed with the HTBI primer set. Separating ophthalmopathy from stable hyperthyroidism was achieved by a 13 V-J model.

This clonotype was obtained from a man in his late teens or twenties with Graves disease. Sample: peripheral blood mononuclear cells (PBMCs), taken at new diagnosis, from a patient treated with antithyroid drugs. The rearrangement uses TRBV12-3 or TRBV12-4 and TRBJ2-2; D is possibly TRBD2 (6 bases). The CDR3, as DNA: TGTGCCAGCAGTCCCGGGGATAGCGGCTCGGGGGAGCTGTTTTTT. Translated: CASSPGDSGSGELFF.